This passage covers 25 T cell receptor beta chains from one sample sequenced in a study of immune cell composition in non-small cell lung cancer. The table came from immunoSEQ multiplex PCR; TCRdb's copy has only in-frame clones and leaves some out. The sample shows several thousand clones, approximately 61% of them seen only once. Normal lung was taken at the farthest possible site, at least 3 cm from tumour. The specimen sequenced was non-adjacent lung tissue. All receptors come from a human donor with non-small cell lung cancer.

The genes are TRBV27 and TRBJ2-7; D gene ambiguous. Germline-derived CDR1 and CDR2 are MNHEY and SMNVEV (reference sequence). This CDR3 region has 13 residues. The V end was cut by 3 bases, the J end by 6 bases, with 12 bases between. The CDR3: CASSLSEEREQYF. The CDR3 nucleotides read TGTGCCAGCAGTTTGAGTGAGGAACGCGAGCAGTACTTC.

This chain connects TRBV9 to TRBJ2-3, with 8 bases that match TRBD2. V lost 1 base and J lost 2; bases outside the gene matches: 3. This CDR3 comprises 15 residues. Per germline, CDR1 SGDLS and CDR2 YYNGEE. CDR3 loop: CASSVSGGATDTQYF. The DNA of the CDR3 is TGTGCCAGCAGCGTATCCGGGGGGGCCACAGATACGCAGTATTTT.

The rearrangement uses TRBV6-1 and TRBJ2-7; 9 bases are shared with TRBD1. Germline trimming cut 4 bases from V and 5 bases from J; bases unmatched to any gene: 6. CDR3 size: 14 residues. Germline loops: CDR1 MNHNS, CDR2 SASEGT. As DNA, the CDR3 is TGTGCCAGCAGTGTAGGGACAGGGTCCCACGAGCAGTACTTC. Translation gives CASSVGTGSHEQYF.

V usage is TRBV19 and J usage is TRBJ2-7, with TRBD1 identical over 9 bases. Unmatched junction bases numbered 12, after V lost 4 bases and J lost 5 bases. Germline values: CDR1 LNHDA, CDR2 SQIVND (reference sequence). The CDR3 is 16 amino acids. CDR3 amino acids: CASSTGSGTGLDEQYF. CDR3 coding DNA: TGTGCCAGTAGTACCGGATCCGGGACAGGGCTCGACGAGCAGTACTTC.

This chain uses TRBV5-4 with TRBJ1-2; D not resolved. The CDR3 has 13 amino acids. V gave up 4 bases and J gave up 2 bases, with 9 bases separating them. Germline V CDR1 and CDR2: SGHNT, YYREEE (reference sequence). In nucleotides, the CDR3 is TGTGCCAGCAGCGGGAGAGGGAACTATGGCTACACCTTC. It encodes CASSGRGNYGYTF.

This sequence joins TRBV2 and TRBJ1-5; D remains unclear. Germline V gene lookup returns CDR1 SNHLY and CDR2 FYNNEI. Trimming took off 3 bases at V and 6 bases at J, with 18 bases between the two ends. The CDR3 runs to 16 residues. The CDR3 reads CASSDGGVGLGQPQHF. The CDR3 DNA follows: TGTGCCAGCAGTGATGGAGGTGTTGGGTTGGGTCAGCCCCAGCATTTT.

This clone was counted once. The genes are TRBV7-2 and TRBJ2-3, with D perhaps TRBD2 (7 bases). V shed 0 bases and J shed 3 bases, with 10 bases lying between them. Germline V lookup: CDR1 SGHTA, CDR2 FQGNSA. The CDR3 consists of 15 residues. Here the CDR3 DNA reads TGTGCCAGCAGCTTAGCGGGGGGGCCTACAGATACGCAGTATTTT. It is translated as CASSLAGGPTDTQYF.

J is TRBJ2-1 and V is TRBV13, with TRBD1 matching over 12 bases. The CDR3 is 16 amino acids. Looked up from germline, CDR1 is PRHDT and CDR2 is FYEKMQ (reference sequence). V shed 1 base, J shed 8 bases, and the junction held 6 bases outside the gene matches. The chain's CDR3 is CASSLVTGQGADEQFF. Here the CDR3 DNA reads TGTGCCAGCAGCTTAGTAACGGGACAGGGGGCGGATGAGCAGTTCTTC.

The V gene is TRBV7-2, the J gene TRBJ1-2; tentatively, D is TRBD1 (6 bases). This CDR3 contains 14 residues. The germline V gene has CDR1 SGHTA and CDR2 FQGNSA. Trimming stripped 0 bases from V and 5 bases from J, with 10 bases between. CDR3 residues: CASSLAYREYGYTF. The CDR3 bases are TGTGCCAGCAGCTTAGCTTACAGGGAATATGGCTACACCTTC.

This sequence joins TRBV5-1 and TRBJ1-1; TRBD1 might be the D (5 bases). The CDR3 consists of 13 residues. Trimming left V 1 base short and J 8 bases short, with 12 bases between. Germline-derived CDR1 and CDR2 are SGHRS and YFSETQ. Here the CDR3 reads CASSLKGQGEAFF. CDR3 coding DNA: TGCGCCAGCAGCTTGAAGGGGCAGGGAGAAGCTTTCTTT.

The J gene is TRBJ2-7, the V gene TRBV6-6, with D uncertain. Trimming shortened V by 0 bases and J by 5 bases, and 8 bases separated the two germline ends. The CDR3 contains 13 residues. From germline, CDR1 is MNHNY and CDR2 SVGAGI (reference sequence). CDR3 DNA: TGTGCCAGCAGTTACTCCGACAACCACGAGCAGTACTTC. It specifies CASSYSDNHEQYF.

V usage is TRBV2 and J usage is TRBJ2-2; a weak D match, TRBD1 (6 bases). Per germline, CDR1 SNHLY and CDR2 FYNNEI. This CDR3 region has 14 residues. V was pared by 5 bases and J by 1 base, with 8 bases between. In DNA, the CDR3 is TGTGCCAGCAGTACGACAGGGAACACCGGGGAGCTGTTTTTT. Protein: CASSTTGNTGELFF.

This rearrangement joins TRBV10-2 to TRBJ2-5; TRBD2 agrees at 8 bases. The DNA matches TRBJ2-7 better at its end, which makes the J call doubtful. Germline V gene data show CDR1 as WSHSY and CDR2 as SAAADI. There are 15 residues in the CDR3. CDR3 protein: CASTQPGLVDYEQYF. The CDR3, as DNA: TGCGCCAGCACCCAACCGGGACTAGTGGACTACGAGCAGTACTTC.

The V call is TRBV14, the J call TRBJ1-3, with D possibly matching TRBD1 (5 bases). Trimming cost V 9 bases and J 3 bases, with 12 bases left between them. The CDR3 runs to 13 residues. Germline CDR1 SGHDN, CDR2 FVKESK. CDR3 region: CASLGVGGNTIYF. As DNA, the CDR3 is TGTGCCAGTTTAGGGGTAGGTGGAAACACCATATATTTT.

The chain has TRBV29-1 and TRBJ2-7, with TRBD1 matching 8 bases. Germline CDR1 and CDR2: SQVTM and ANQGSEA. The V segment lost 7 bases and the J segment 1 base; nucleotides outside the gene matches: 6. This CDR3 is 13 amino acids long. CDR3 region: CSALTGDSYEQYF. The CDR3 bases are TGCAGCGCCCTGACAGGGGATTCCTACGAGCAGTACTTC.

The genes are TRBV5-4 and TRBJ2-3, with 10 positions matching TRBD2. Trimming took 4 bases from V and 4 from J; bases not matched to a gene: 15. The CDR3 has 18 residues. Germline V CDR1 and CDR2: SGHNT, YYREEE (reference sequence). CDR3 region: CASSAQRQRGGFADTQYF. The CDR3 region has the DNA TGTGCCAGCAGCGCCCAAAGGCAGCGGGGGGGCTTCGCAGATACGCAGTATTTT.

This chain joins TRBV27 and TRBJ1-2, with D possibly matching TRBD1 (5 bases). The V and J ends lost 0 bases and 4 bases respectively, with 12 bases between them. CDR1 and CDR2 (germline): MNHEY, SMNVEV (reference sequence). The CDR3 is 15 amino acids. DNA for the CDR3: TGTGCCAGCAGTTTATCGGGCGGGGGTGGCTATGGCTACACCTTC. It codes for CASSLSGGGGYGYTF.

The chain links TRBV27 to TRBJ2-1; TRBD1 matches 9 bases. Germline V gene sequence: CDR1 MNHEY, CDR2 SMNVEV (reference sequence). CDR3 length: 15 residues. V lost 9 bases and J lost 2; bases outside the gene matches: 8. CDR3 bases: TGTGCCAGTAACTCCGGGACAGGGCCCTACAATGAGCAGTTCTTC. Translated, it gives CASNSGTGPYNEQFF.

This clone has only a few counts. This chain uses TRBV6-5 with TRBJ1-5, with D possibly being TRBD1 (5 bases). CDR1 is MNHEY, CDR2 SVGAGI, per germline. The germline V and J ends were trimmed by 5 bases and 0 bases, with 8 bases remaining between them. The CDR3 totals 14 residues. The DNA for the CDR3 is TGTGCCAGCAGTGCACAGGATAGCAATCAGCCCCAGCATTTT. Encoded protein: CASSAQDSNQPQHF.

This clone was counted only a few times. The chain employs TRBV5-1 and TRBJ2-5; 7 bases agree with TRBD1. V was pared by 5 bases and J by 2 bases, with 9 bases of the junction left unmatched. This CDR3 is 15 amino acids long. Germline V gene lookup returns CDR1 SGHRS and CDR2 YFSETQ. The CDR3 DNA reads as TGCGCCAGCAGTATAACGGGACAGTCGCAAGAGACCCAGTACTTC. Its translation is CASSITGQSQETQYF.

This clone appeared a few times. The chain carries TRBV28 and TRBJ1-2; D remains unclear. The germline V gene encodes CDR1 MDHEN and CDR2 SYDVKM. This CDR3 has 15 amino acids. Trimming took off 2 bases at V and 1 base at J, with 11 bases between the two ends. DNA for the CDR3: TGTGCCAGCAGTTTAAGGTCCGGCGGTAACTATGGCTACACCTTC. Protein product: CASSLRSGGNYGYTF.

The rearrangement uses TRBV19 and TRBJ2-6; D gene unclear. The CDR3 has 14 amino acids. The V end was cut by 6 bases, the J end by 1 base, with 7 bases between. The V gene's germline CDR1 is LNHDA and CDR2 SQIVND (reference sequence). The CDR3: CASSGSSGANVLTF. In DNA, the CDR3 is TGTGCCAGTAGCGGTAGTTCTGGGGCCAACGTCCTGACTTTC.

The chain has TRBV18 and TRBJ1-6; D possibly corresponds to TRBD1 (5 bases). V was clipped by 3 bases and J by 3 bases, with 12 bases between them. The CDR3 loop spans 16 amino acids. The germline V gene has CDR1 KGHSH and CDR2 LQKENI. CDR3 in DNA: TGTGCCAGCTCACCCTCCCGACAGATCTATAATTCACCCCTCCACTTT. Its protein product is CASSPSRQIYNSPLHF.

This chain uses TRBV6-5 with TRBJ2-3; tentative D call: TRBD2 (7 bases). CDR1 and CDR2 from the germline V gene are MNHEY and SVGAGI. The CDR3 is made up of 15 amino acids. V was cut by 0 bases and J by 4 bases, with 11 bases left in between. The chain's CDR3 is CASSYSAGASDTQYF. CDR3 DNA: TGTGCCAGCAGTTACTCTGCGGGGGCCTCAGATACGCAGTATTTT.

This clone was picked up a small number of times. The chain combines TRBV11-2 with TRBJ2-5; tentatively, D is TRBD1 (6 bases). V was shortened by 5 bases and J by 1 base, with 11 bases between the two germline ends. This CDR3 region has 14 residues. Germline V gene lookup returns CDR1 SGHAT and CDR2 FQNNGV. The DNA of the CDR3 is TGTGCCAGCAGCGTAGGACAGTTCCAAGAGACCCAGTACTTC. It translates to CASSVGQFQETQYF.